This T cell receptor beta chain was found in a study of CD4 T cells in relation to SARS-CoV-2 and coronaviruses (dated by TCRdb to about 2021). A note on the overall study: Patient-derived lymphoblastoid cell lines were used to map the HLA restriction of shared crossreactive spike epitopes. The Adaptive Biotechnologies TCR-sequencing kit was used for samples from a few pre-COVID donors and for the naive versus memory experiments, whereas the other data were Illumina-based. Memory CD4+ T cell crossreactivity between SARS-CoV-2 and common cold coronavirus spike proteins was assessed at the TCR clonotype level in the study. A different, Illumina-based TCR-beta assay was used to sequence expansion assays from other donors in the study. General study outcomes and caveats: No donor contributed both pre-pandemic and post-infection samples, which limited tracing the source of pre-existing responses. Compared with monoreactive clones, crossreactive clones had significantly weaker SARS-CoV-2-driven expansion, a result consistent with antigenic imprinting. Memory CD4+ clonotypes crossrecognizing SARS-CoV-2 and at least one common cold coronavirus spike were found in roughly 65% of donors. Naive versus memory sequencing indicated that memory recall responses, rather than primary responses primed during culture, are detected by the assay. Crossreactivity analysis was centred on spike protein, so crossreactivity against other viral proteins was not assessed. The study was constrained by small numbers of patients and of tested TCRs.

As concerns this clone: Its antigen is currently not known. Within one base of it there is no much larger clone, and no base qualities were kept.

Trimming accounts for 5 bases at V and 4 bases at J, while the number of junction bases matched to no gene is 5. In the germline V gene, CDR1 corresponds to MRHNA and CDR2 to SNTAGT. The CDR3, cysteine through phenylalanine, is 15 amino acids long. The CDR3 DNA has 45 bases and is translated from base 1. CD4+ T cells from unexposed donors were collected before the COVID-19 pandemic (2011-2018). Naive and memory CD4+ T cells were separated from cryopreserved PBMCs through CD4 enrichment, which was followed by EasySep naive CD4+ T cell enrichment. Leukapheresis product for the unexposed donors was purchased commercially. Ficoll-Paque PLUS gradient centrifugation was used to isolate PBMCs from either whole blood or leukapheresis product. PBMCs were either used fresh in the expansion assay or cryopreserved at -140 degrees C. The QIAamp Micro DNA Kit was used to extract genomic DNA from the CD4+ T cells.

Uncultured naive and memory CD4+ T cell DNA received deep-resolution immunoSEQ TCR-beta sequencing. For the original study's pipeline: Preprocessing removed nonproductive sequences and CDR3s not starting with C, not ending with F or W, or shorter than 7 amino acids. Cultured and uncultured naive and memory CD4+ repertoires were searched for previously identified spike- and CEF-reactive CDR3s. CDR3 homology was quantified as pairwise Levenshtein distance, calculated with the stringdist R package after three terminal residues were trimmed from each end. The source is immuneACCESS, and TCRdb retained only in-frame sequences with V and J called. Part of the clones is not carried over; for the studies checked, unresolved V genes explain less than half of this, and the remainder is unexplained. D and trimming were read from the DNA, whereas the V and J calls and clone size are those reported in that table. Within this sample are tens of thousands of clones, with more than 80% of them counted one time only. Of the sample, 1.3% to 1.5% falls within the top ten clones.

Recombination connected TRBV6-4 to TRBJ1-6, and 7 bases in between align with TRBD1. This sequence was found in a human donor in good health. Sequenced: memory CD4+ T cells from PBMCs. The cell subset or site tag for this specimen amounts to: memory (non-naive) CD4+ T cells. The DNA sequence reads TGTGCCAGCAGTAGAGACAGGGCGTATAATTCACCCCTCCACTTT. Its translation reads: CASSRDRAYNSPLHF.